Presented here are 25 T cell receptor beta chains from one specimen sequenced in a study of blood T cell repertoires in COVID-19. TCRdb keeps only in-frame clones here, not all; method: immunoSEQ multiplex PCR. The sample yields about 150,000 clones, about 85% seen once. Sequenced material: peripheral blood. The receptors originated from a man aged 65 to 85 who had recovered from COVID-19.

The genes are TRBV19 and TRBJ2-1; TRBD2 matches at 13 bases. The V and J ends lost 7 bases and 9 bases, in that order; junction bases with no gene match: 9. Germline V gene data show CDR1 as LNHDA and CDR2 as SQIVND (reference sequence). This CDR3 region has 15 residues. The DNA for the CDR3 is TGTGCCAGTACCCCCCGGACTAGCGGGAGTTTTGAGCAGTTCTTC. As protein: CASTPRTSGSFEQFF.

About this clone itself: A read error may account for a junction end that differs from germline. The genes are TRBV10-1 and TRBJ2-7, with no clear D. This CDR3 has 14 residues. Germline V gene lookup returns CDR1 WNHNN and CDR2 SYGVQD (reference sequence). The CDR3 nucleotides read TGCGCCAGCAGTGGAAAGGCAGGCTCCGACGAGCAGTACTTC. As protein: CASSGKAGSDEQYF.

The rearrangement joins TRBV30 to TRBJ1-1; D gene unclear. The CDR3 runs to 13 residues. The germline V and J ends were trimmed by 3 bases and 4 bases, with 12 bases remaining between them. Germline loops: CDR1 GTSNPN, CDR2 SVGIG (reference sequence). The CDR3 loop reads CAWRMGTGTEAFF. The CDR3 DNA reads as TGTGCCTGGAGAATGGGTACGGGCACTGAAGCTTTCTTT. Full variable domain (rest looked up from reference TRBV30 and TRBJ1-1): SQTIHQWPATLVQPVGSPLSLECTVEGTSNPNLYWYRQAAGRGLQLLFYSVGIGQISSEVPQNLSASRPQDRQFILSSKKLLLSDSGFYLCAWRMGTGTEAFFGQGTRLTVV.

V usage is TRBV19 and J usage is TRBJ2-1; 9 bases fit TRBD2. Germline-derived CDR1 and CDR2 are LNHDA and SQIVND (reference sequence). The J segment lost 9 bases and the V segment lost 6 bases, leaving 12 bases of the junction unmatched. The CDR3 length is 15 residues. CDR3 sequence reads: CASSPLAGGGGEQFF. The CDR3, as DNA: TGTGCCAGTAGCCCACTAGCGGGCGGGGGTGGTGAGCAGTTCTTC.

The V gene is TRBV29-1, the J gene TRBJ2-7; D uncertain. The CDR3 extends over 8 amino acids. Trimming left V 8 bases short and J 11 bases short, with 10 bases between. Germline assignment: CDR1 SQVTM and CDR2 ANQGSEA. The CDR3 nucleotides are TGCAGCCCCCAGGTGGAGTACTTC. As protein: CSPQVEYF.

V gene TRBV14 combines with J gene TRBJ2-1; D perhaps matches TRBD1 (6 bases). The CDR3 runs to 17 residues. The germline V gene has CDR1 SGHDN and CDR2 FVKESK. Trimming left V 0 bases short and J 3 bases short, with 15 bases between. The CDR3 loop is CASSQDRAGVRYNEQFF. CDR3 DNA: TGTGCCAGCAGCCAAGATAGGGCAGGGGTTCGCTACAATGAGCAGTTCTTC.

This clone was picked up a small number of times. The chain is built from TRBV10-1 and TRBJ1-1; D unclear. The CDR3 contains 12 residues. V was cut by 5 bases and J by 5 bases, with 9 bases left in between. Germline CDR1 reads WNHNN; CDR2 reads SYGVQD (reference sequence). CDR3: CASSSEGTEAFF. The CDR3 region has the DNA TGCGCCAGCAGTTCGGAGGGAACTGAAGCTTTCTTT.

This clone appeared a single time. This chain links TRBV4-1 with TRBJ2-5, with D tentatively TRBD2 (5 bases). V lost 4 bases to trimming and J lost 5 bases, with 14 bases between them. CDR1 and CDR2 from the germline V gene are MGHRA and YSYEKL. The CDR3 totals 14 residues. The CDR3 nucleotides read TGCGCCAGCAGCCCCCGGGGAGCTGGTGAGACCCAGTACTTC. Residues: CASSPRGAGETQYF.

V and J are TRBV5-1 and TRBJ2-3, with a weak D call TRBD1 (5 bases). The CDR3 is 14 residues long. Germline assignment: CDR1 SGHRS and CDR2 YFSETQ. V was trimmed by 0 bases and J by 4 bases, leaving 9 bases between them. The CDR3, as DNA: TGCGCCAGCAGCTTGGTAGGGGATTCAGATACGCAGTATTTT. The encoded protein is CASSLVGDSDTQYF.

The chain uses TRBV18 and TRBJ2-1, with TRBD2 as a possible D gene (5 bases). The CDR3 runs to 13 residues. Germline CDR1 reads KGHSH; CDR2 reads LQKENI. The V and J ends lost 1 base and 5 bases respectively, with 6 bases between them. DNA for the CDR3: TGTGCCAGCTCACCACAGAGGGACAATGAGCAGTTCTTC. Translation: CASSPQRDNEQFF.

The V call is TRBV18, the J call TRBJ1-3, with 9 bases matching TRBD1. The CDR3 extends over 17 amino acids. Unmatched junction bases numbered 6, after V lost 3 bases and J lost 0 bases. Germline V CDR1 and CDR2: KGHSH, LQKENI. The CDR3 DNA reads as TGTGCCAGCTCACCGGACGCGACAGGGGGCTCTGGAAACACCATATATTTT. It encodes CASSPDATGGSGNTIYF.

The rearrangement uses TRBV28 and TRBJ1-3; D is undetermined. V shed 1 base and J shed 0 bases, with 13 bases lying between them. The germline gives CDR1 MDHEN, CDR2 SYDVKM. The CDR3 is made up of 17 amino acids. The CDR3 sequence: CASSLSTAANSGNTIYF. CDR3 DNA sequence: TGTGCCAGCAGTTTATCCACGGCGGCCAACTCTGGAAACACCATATATTTT.

The V and J genes are TRBV5-1 and TRBJ2-1; 8 nucleotides line up with TRBD2. The CDR3 totals 16 residues. The V gene's germline CDR1 is SGHRS and CDR2 YFSETQ. Losses at the gene ends were 4 bases for V and 0 bases for J; bases not matched to a gene: 6. Here the CDR3 DNA reads TGCGCCAGCAGCCCGTTAGCGGGAAGCTCCTACAATGAGCAGTTCTTC. This codes for CASSPLAGSSYNEQFF.

The rearrangement links TRBV28 to TRBJ2-5; 13 bases are shared with TRBD2. The CDR3 extends over 15 amino acids. Germline lookup yields CDR1 MDHEN and CDR2 SYDVKM. The ends lost 6 bases at V and 2 bases at J; junction bases unmatched: 3. This CDR3 reads CASSPTSGRQETQYF. The CDR3 DNA is TGTGCCAGCAGCCCGACTAGCGGGAGGCAAGAGACCCAGTACTTC.

The chain combines TRBV2 with TRBJ2-2, with 11 nucleotides matching TRBD2. CDR1 is SNHLY and CDR2 is FYNNEI in the germline V gene. Trimming took 8 bases from V and 3 from J; bases not matched to a gene: 14. The CDR3 has 18 amino acids. The CDR3 DNA follows: TGTGCCAGCGGGAGGGGTTTTAGCGGGAGGGCCGACACCGGGGAGCTGTTTTTT. As protein: CASGRGFSGRADTGELFF.

The chain combines TRBV18 with TRBJ2-7; D possibly corresponds to TRBD2 (5 bases). Germline CDR1 is KGHSH and CDR2 is LQKENI. The CDR3 spans 14 residues. The ends were cut back, 1 base at V and 4 bases at J, with 11 bases in the middle. The CDR3 DNA follows: TGTGCCAGCTCACCACGCGAGGGTGGATACGAGCAGTACTTC. Encoded protein: CASSPREGGYEQYF. Using reference TRBV18 and TRBJ2-7 for the parts outside the CDR3, the full variable domain is NAGVMQNPRHLVRRRGQEARLRCSPMKGHSHVYWYRQLPEEGLKFMVYLQKENIIDESGMPKERFSAEFPKEGPSILRIQQVVRGDSAAYFCASSPREGGYEQYFGPGTRLTVT.

The V and J genes are TRBV13 and TRBJ1-6; 8 nucleotides match TRBD1. Germline assignment: CDR1 PRHDT and CDR2 FYEKMQ (reference sequence). V trimming: 3 bases; J trimming: 10 bases; junction bases outside the gene matches: 5. CDR3 size: 14 residues. The CDR3 loop is CASSFDRGHSPLHF. The CDR3 DNA is TGTGCCAGCAGCTTTGACAGGGGACACTCACCCCTCCACTTT.

This chain links TRBV5-4 with TRBJ2-1; D call uncertain. The ends were cut back, 4 bases at V and 7 bases at J, with 9 bases in the middle. The germline gives CDR1 SGHNT, CDR2 YYREEE (reference sequence). CDR3 length equals 12 residues. The CDR3 DNA reads TGTGCCAGCAGCCCCGAGGCTAATGAGCAGTTCTTC. It codes for CASSPEANEQFF.

J is TRBJ2-1 and V is TRBV19; 8 nucleotides align to TRBD2. This CDR3 region has 15 residues. The J segment lost 1 base and the V segment lost 7 bases, leaving 6 bases of the junction unmatched. Germline lookup yields CDR1 LNHDA and CDR2 SQIVND (reference sequence). The CDR3 bases are TGTGCCAGTATCAGGACTAGCCGATCCTACAATGAGCAGTTCTTC. It yields the protein CASIRTSRSYNEQFF.

The chain links TRBV2 to TRBJ2-7; the match to TRBD1 covers 7 bases. The germline V gene encodes CDR1 SNHLY and CDR2 FYNNEI. This CDR3 contains 13 residues. The V and J ends lost 5 bases and 1 base, in that order; junction bases with no gene match: 2. DNA for the CDR3: TGTGCCAGCAGTCGGGACAGTTCCTACGAGCAGTACTTC. The encoded protein is CASSRDSSYEQYF.

This clone was observed a single time. DNA of the CDR3: TGTGCCAGCAGCTTAGAATCGGGAACTGAAGCTTTCTTT. Translating it yields CASSLESGTEAFF. The rearrangement uses TRBV11-2 and TRBJ1-1; no clear D. The CDR3 has 13 residues. Trimming took 0 bases from V and 5 from J, leaving 7 bases between them. CDR1 is SGHAT, CDR2 FQNNGV, per germline.

V is TRBV5-1 and J is TRBJ2-1; 12 nucleotides agree with TRBD2. The germline V gene has CDR1 SGHRS and CDR2 YFSETQ. The V segment lost 0 bases and the J segment 7 bases; nucleotides outside the gene matches: 5. The CDR3 contains 16 residues. The CDR3 region has the DNA TGCGCCAGCAGCTTGGGGACTAGCGGGATTGTGAATGAGCAGTTCTTC. Its translation: CASSLGTSGIVNEQFF.

This clone was observed once. V is TRBV6-5 and J is TRBJ2-7; 10 nucleotides align to TRBD2. CDR1 and CDR2 from the germline V gene are MNHEY and SVGAGI. The CDR3 is 16 residues long. J gave up 7 bases and V 0 bases, and 9 bases lay outside the gene matches. The CDR3 region has the DNA TGTGCCAGCAGTTACTCGTCCAGCGGGAGGGCGGGGGAGCAGTACTTC. As protein: CASSYSSSGRAGEQYF.

The genes are TRBV7-9 and TRBJ1-4; D not resolved. The V end lost 5 bases, the J end lost 8 bases, and 12 bases lay between the germline ends. The CDR3 loop spans 13 amino acids. Germline V gene lookup returns CDR1 SEHNR and CDR2 FQNEAQ (reference sequence). The CDR3 here is CASSRDTPEKLFF. CDR3 sequence (DNA): TGTGCCAGCAGCCGTGACACTCCCGAAAAACTGTTTTTT.

V gene TRBV6-5 combines with J gene TRBJ2-7; a weak D match, TRBD1 (6 bases). The CDR3 length is 12 residues. The germline V gene has CDR1 MNHEY and CDR2 SVGAGI. V was cut by 7 bases and J by 1 base, with 8 bases left in between. The CDR3 sequence is CASTGQSYEQYF. The CDR3, as DNA: TGTGCCAGCACCGGACAGTCCTACGAGCAGTACTTC.